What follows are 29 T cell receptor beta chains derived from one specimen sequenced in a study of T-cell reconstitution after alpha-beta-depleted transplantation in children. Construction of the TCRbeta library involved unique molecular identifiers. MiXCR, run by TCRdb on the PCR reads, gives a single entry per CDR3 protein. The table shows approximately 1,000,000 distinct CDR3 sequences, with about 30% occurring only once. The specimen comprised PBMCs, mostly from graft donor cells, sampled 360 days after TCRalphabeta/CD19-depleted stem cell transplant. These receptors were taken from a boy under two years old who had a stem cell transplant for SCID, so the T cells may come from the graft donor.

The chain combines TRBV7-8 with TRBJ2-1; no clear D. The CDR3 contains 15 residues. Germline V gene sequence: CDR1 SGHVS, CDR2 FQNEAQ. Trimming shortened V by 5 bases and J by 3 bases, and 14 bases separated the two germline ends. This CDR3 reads CASSPAPAYYNEQFF. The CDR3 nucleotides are TGTGCCAGCAGCCCCGCGCCCGCCTACTACAATGAGCAGTTCTTC.

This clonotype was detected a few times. The CDR3 is CASSQMTGNGYEQYF. The CDR3 DNA is TGCGCCAGCAGCCAGATGACAGGGAATGGCTACGAGCAGTACTTC. The V gene is TRBV4-1, the J gene TRBJ2-7; TRBD1 matches 7 bases. J lost 3 bases, V lost 3 bases, and 8 bases had no gene match. This CDR3 region has 15 residues. Germline CDR1 is MGHRA and CDR2 is YSYEKL.

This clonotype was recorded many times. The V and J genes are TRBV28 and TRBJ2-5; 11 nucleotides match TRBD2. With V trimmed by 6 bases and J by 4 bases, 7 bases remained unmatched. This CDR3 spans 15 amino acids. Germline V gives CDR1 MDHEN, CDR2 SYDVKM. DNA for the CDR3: TGTGCCAGCAGACCCGGACTAGCGGGTGGAGAGACCCAGTACTTC. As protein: CASRPGLAGGETQYF.

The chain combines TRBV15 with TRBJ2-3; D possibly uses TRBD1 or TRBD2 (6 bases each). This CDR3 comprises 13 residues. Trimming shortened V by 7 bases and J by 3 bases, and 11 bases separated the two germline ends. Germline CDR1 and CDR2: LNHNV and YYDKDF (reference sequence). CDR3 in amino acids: CATMRGGTDTQYF. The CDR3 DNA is TGTGCCACCATGCGAGGGGGGACAGATACGCAGTATTTT.

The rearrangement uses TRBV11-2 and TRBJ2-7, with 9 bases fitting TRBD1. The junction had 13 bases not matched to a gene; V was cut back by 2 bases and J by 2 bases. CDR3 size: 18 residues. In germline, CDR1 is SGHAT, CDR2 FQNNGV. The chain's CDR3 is CASSLCLGDRDDPYEQYF. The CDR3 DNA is TGTGCCAGCAGCTTATGCTTAGGGGACAGGGATGACCCCTACGAGCAGTACTTC.

The CDR3 DNA sequence: TGTGCCAGCTCAACGGGGGTCAGATACGAGCAGTACTTC. It encodes CASSTGVRYEQYF. The rearrangement links TRBV18 to TRBJ2-7, with D tentatively TRBD2 (6 bases). The germline V and J ends were trimmed by 5 bases and 4 bases, with 12 bases remaining between them. This CDR3 spans 13 amino acids. From germline, CDR1 is KGHSH and CDR2 LQKENI.

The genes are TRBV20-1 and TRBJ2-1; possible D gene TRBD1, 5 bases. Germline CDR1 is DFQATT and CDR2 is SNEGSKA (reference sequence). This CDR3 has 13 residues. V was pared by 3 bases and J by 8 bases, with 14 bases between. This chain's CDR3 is CSASKWTNYEQFF. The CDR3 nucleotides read TGCAGTGCTAGTAAATGGACAAACTATGAGCAGTTCTTC.

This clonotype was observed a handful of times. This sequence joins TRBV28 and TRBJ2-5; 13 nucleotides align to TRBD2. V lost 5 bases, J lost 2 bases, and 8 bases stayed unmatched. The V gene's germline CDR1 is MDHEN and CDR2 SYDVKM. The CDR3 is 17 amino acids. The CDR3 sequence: CASSRLGTSGAQETQYF. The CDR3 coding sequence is TGTGCCAGCAGTAGATTAGGGACTAGCGGGGCACAAGAGACCCAGTACTTC. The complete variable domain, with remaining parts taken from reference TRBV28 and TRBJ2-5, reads DVKVTQSSRYLVKRTGEKVFLECVQDMDHENMFWYRQDPGLGLRLIYFSYDVKMKEKGDIPEGYSVSREKKERFSLILESASTNQTSMYLCASSRLGTSGAQETQYFGPGTRLLVL.

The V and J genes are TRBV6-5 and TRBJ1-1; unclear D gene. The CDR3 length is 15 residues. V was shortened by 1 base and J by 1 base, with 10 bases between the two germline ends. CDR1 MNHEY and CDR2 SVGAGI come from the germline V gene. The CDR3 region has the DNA TGTGCCAGCAGTTACTTGTTCAAATCGAACACTGAAGCTTTCTTT. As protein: CASSYLFKSNTEAFF.

The CDR3 is CASSAIQGGDIQYF. The CDR3 DNA reads TGTGCCAGCAGCGCGATTCAGGGTGGGGACATTCAGTACTTC. The chain links TRBV9 to TRBJ2-4; D might be TRBD1 (5 bases). V was cut by 3 bases and J by 8 bases, with 15 bases left in between. Germline CDR1 reads SGDLS; CDR2 reads YYNGEE. There are 14 residues in the CDR3. The complete variable domain, with remaining parts taken from reference TRBV9 and TRBJ2-4, reads DSGVTQTPKHLITATGQRVTLRCSPRSGDLSVYWYQQSLDQGLQFLIQYYNGEERAKGNILERFSAQQFPDLHSELNLSSLELGDSALYFCASSAIQGGDIQYFGAGTRLSVL.

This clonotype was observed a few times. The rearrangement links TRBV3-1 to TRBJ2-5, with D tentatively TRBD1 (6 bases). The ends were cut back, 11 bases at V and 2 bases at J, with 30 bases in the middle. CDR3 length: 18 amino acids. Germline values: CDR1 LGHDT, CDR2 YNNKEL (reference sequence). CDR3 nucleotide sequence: TGTGCCTCCACCCAAGGTATCGGGATAGGGGGAACACAAGAGACCCAGTACTTC. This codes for CASTQGIGIGGTQETQYF.

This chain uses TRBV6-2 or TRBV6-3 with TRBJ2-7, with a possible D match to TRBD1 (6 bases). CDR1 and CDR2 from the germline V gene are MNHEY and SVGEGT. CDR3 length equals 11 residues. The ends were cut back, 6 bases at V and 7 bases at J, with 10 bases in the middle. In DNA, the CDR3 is TGTGCCAGCAGGGACCAGGGGGAGCAGTACTTC. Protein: CASRDQGEQYF.

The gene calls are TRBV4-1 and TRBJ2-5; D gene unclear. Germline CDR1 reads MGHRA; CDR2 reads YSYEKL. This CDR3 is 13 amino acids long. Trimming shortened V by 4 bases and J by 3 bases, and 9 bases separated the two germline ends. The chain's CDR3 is CASSPTSKETQYF. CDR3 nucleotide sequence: TGCGCCAGCAGCCCGACCTCGAAAGAGACCCAGTACTTC.

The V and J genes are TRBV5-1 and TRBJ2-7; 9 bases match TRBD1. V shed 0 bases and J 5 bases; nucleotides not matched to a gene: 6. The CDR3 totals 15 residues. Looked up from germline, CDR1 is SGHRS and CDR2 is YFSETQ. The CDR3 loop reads CASSLVGTGLDEQYF. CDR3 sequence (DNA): TGCGCCAGCAGCTTGGTGGGGACAGGGCTCGACGAGCAGTACTTC.

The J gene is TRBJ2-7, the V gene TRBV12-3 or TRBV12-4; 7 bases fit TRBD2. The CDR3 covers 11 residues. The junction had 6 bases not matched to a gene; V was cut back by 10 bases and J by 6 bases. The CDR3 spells CATSGGTEQYF. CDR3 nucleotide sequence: TGTGCCACCTCGGGGGGTACCGAGCAGTACTTC.

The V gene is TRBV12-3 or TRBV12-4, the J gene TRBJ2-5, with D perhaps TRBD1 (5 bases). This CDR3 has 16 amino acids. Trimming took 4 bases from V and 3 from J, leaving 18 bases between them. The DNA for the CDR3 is TGTGCCAGCAGTTGGGGTGGGGCCATAGCTGAAGAGACCCAGTACTTC. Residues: CASSWGGAIAEETQYF.

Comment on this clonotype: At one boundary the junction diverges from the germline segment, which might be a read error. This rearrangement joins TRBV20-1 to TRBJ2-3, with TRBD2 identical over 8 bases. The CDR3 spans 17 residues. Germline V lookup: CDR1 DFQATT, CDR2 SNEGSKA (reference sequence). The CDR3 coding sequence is TGCTGTGCTAGAGGCCGGCTACTAGCGGTGCCCACAGATACGCAGTATTTT. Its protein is CCARGRLLAVPTDTQYF.

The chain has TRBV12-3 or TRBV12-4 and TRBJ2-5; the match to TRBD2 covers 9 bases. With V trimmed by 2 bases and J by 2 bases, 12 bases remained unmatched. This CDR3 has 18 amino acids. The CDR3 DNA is TGTGCCAGCAGTTTACCGCCCTGGAGCGGGGGGCTACAAGAGACCCAGTACTTC. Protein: CASSLPPWSGGLQETQYF.

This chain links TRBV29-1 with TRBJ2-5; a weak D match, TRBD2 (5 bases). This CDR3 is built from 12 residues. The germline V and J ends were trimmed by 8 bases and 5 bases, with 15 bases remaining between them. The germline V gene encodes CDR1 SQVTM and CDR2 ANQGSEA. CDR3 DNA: TGCAGCCTTGTTGGGTCGGGGGAGACCCAGTACTTC. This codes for CSLVGSGETQYF.

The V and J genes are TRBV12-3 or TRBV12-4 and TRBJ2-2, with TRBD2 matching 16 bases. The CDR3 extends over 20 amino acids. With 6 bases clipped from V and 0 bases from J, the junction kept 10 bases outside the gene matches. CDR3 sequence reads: CASSRDAGTSGGANTGELFF. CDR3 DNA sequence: TGTGCCAGCAGCCGGGACGCGGGGACTAGCGGGGGGGCGAACACCGGGGAGCTGTTTTTT.

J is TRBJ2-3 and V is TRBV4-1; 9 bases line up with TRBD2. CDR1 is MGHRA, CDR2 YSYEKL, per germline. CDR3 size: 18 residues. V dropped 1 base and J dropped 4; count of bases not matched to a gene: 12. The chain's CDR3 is CASSQVGIGTSFADTQYF. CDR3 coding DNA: TGCGCCAGCAGCCAAGTGGGTATTGGGACTAGCTTCGCAGATACGCAGTATTTT.

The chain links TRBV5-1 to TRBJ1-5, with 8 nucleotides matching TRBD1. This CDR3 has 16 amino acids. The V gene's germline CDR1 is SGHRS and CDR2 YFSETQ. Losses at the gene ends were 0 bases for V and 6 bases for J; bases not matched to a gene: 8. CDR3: CASSLAGQGAGQPQHF. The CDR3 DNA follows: TGCGCCAGCAGCTTGGCCGGGCAGGGGGCTGGTCAGCCCCAGCATTTT.

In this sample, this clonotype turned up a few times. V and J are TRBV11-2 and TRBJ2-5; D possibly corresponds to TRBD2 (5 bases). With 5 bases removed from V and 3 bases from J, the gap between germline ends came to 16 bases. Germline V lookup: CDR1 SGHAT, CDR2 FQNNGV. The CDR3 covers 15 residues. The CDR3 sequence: CASSLHFSGKETQYF. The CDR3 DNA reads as TGTGCCAGCAGCCTCCACTTTTCGGGGAAAGAGACCCAGTACTTC.

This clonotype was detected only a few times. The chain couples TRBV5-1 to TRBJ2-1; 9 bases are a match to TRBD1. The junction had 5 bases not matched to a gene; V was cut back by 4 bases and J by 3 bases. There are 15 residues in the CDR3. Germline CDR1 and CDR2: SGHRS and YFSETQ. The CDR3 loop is CASSPADRGYNEQFF. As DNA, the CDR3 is TGCGCCAGCAGCCCGGCGGACAGGGGCTACAATGAGCAGTTCTTC.

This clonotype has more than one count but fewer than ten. CDR3: CASSVKQTGSVEQYF. In DNA, the CDR3 is TGTGCCAGCAGCGTAAAACAAACAGGGTCCGTCGAGCAGTACTTC. The chain carries TRBV7-2 and TRBJ2-7; maybe TRBD1 (6 bases). Trimming shortened V by 5 bases and J by 6 bases, and 20 bases separated the two germline ends. The germline gives CDR1 SGHTA, CDR2 FQGNSA. The CDR3 has 15 amino acids.

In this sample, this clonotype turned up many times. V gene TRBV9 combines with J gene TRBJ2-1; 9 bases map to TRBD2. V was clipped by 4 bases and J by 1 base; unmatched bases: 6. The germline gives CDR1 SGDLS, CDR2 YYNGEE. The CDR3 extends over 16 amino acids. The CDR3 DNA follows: TGTGCCAGCAGCACAAGTAGCGGGGGTTCCTACAATGAGCAGTTCTTC. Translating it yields CASSTSSGGSYNEQFF.

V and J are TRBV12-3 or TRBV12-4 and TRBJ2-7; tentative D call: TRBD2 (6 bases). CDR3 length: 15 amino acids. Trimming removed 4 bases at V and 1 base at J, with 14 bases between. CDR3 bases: TGTGCCAGCAGTTGGTGGACTACGGGGTCCTACGAGCAGTACTTC. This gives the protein CASSWWTTGSYEQYF.

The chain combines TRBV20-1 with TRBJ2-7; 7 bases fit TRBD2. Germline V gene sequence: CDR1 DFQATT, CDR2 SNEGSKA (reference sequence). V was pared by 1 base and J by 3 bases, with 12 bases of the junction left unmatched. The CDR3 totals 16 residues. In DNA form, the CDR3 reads TGCAGTGCTAGAGTTCGGCTCGGCGGGGGAGGCTACGAGCAGTACTTC. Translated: CSARVRLGGGGYEQYF.

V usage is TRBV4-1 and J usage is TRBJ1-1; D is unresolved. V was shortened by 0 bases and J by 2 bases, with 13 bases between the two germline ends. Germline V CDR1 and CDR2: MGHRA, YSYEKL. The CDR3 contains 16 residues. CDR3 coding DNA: TGCGCCAGCAGCCAAGATACGGCGCTATACAACACTGAAGCTTTCTTT. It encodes CASSQDTALYNTEAFF.